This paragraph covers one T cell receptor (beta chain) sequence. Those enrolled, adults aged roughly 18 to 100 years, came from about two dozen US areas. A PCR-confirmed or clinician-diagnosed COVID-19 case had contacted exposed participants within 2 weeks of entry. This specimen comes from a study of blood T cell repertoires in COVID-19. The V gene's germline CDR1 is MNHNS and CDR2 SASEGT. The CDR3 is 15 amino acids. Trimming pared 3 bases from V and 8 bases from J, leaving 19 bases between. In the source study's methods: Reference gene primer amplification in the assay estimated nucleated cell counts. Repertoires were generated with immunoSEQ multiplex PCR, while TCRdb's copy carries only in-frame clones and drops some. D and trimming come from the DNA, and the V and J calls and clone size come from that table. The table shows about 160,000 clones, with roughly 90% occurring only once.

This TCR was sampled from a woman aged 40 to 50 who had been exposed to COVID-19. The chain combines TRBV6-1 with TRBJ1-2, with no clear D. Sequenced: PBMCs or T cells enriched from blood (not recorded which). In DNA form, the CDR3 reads TGTGCCAGCAGTGATCAGGACTTAGGGATGGAGGGCTACACCTTC. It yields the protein CASSDQDLGMEGYTF.